The 9 T cell receptor beta chains below come from one sample, sequenced in a study of T cell changes during pregnancy in multiple sclerosis. Here immunoSEQ multiplex PCR was the method, and the copy in TCRdb shows in-frame clones only, minus some. The sample consists of about 75,000 clones, approximately 95% of them appearing once. The specimen comprised CD4+ T cells from peripheral blood mononuclear cells, sampled after pregnancy. These receptors were taken from a female donor with multiple sclerosis, enrolled in a pregnancy study.

The chain uses TRBV14 and TRBJ2-2, with unresolved D. The CDR3 covers 14 residues. Germline V gene lookup returns CDR1 SGHDN and CDR2 FVKESK. With 1 base removed from V and 4 bases from J, the gap between germline ends came to 7 bases. CDR3: CASSQGASTGELFF. The DNA for the CDR3 is TGTGCCAGCAGCCAAGGCGCAAGCACCGGGGAGCTGTTTTTT.

The chain combines TRBV7-3 with TRBJ2-3, with 7 bases identical to TRBD1. J gave up 0 bases and V 5 bases, and 5 bases lay outside the gene matches. The CDR3 contains 15 residues. From germline, CDR1 is SGHTA and CDR2 FQGTGA. CDR3: CASSTHRGSTDTQYF. CDR3 DNA sequence: TGTGCCAGCAGCACACACAGGGGAAGCACAGATACGCAGTATTTT.

This chain uses TRBV7-9 with TRBJ1-2; D is ambiguous. This CDR3 is 13 amino acids long. Germline V CDR1 and CDR2: SEHNR, FQNEAQ (reference sequence). With 0 bases removed from V and 8 bases from J, the gap between germline ends came to 10 bases. Here the CDR3 reads CASSLAGADGYTF. CDR3 bases: TGTGCCAGCAGCTTAGCAGGAGCAGACGGCTACACCTTC.

This chain links TRBV7-9 with TRBJ1-2, with a tentative D call TRBD1 (5 bases). Germline V lookup: CDR1 SEHNR, CDR2 FQNEAQ (reference sequence). V was cut by 5 bases and J by 5 bases, with 21 bases left in between. This CDR3 has 16 amino acids. CDR3 DNA: TGTGCCAGCAGCCCTAGGGGAGGCCTCGGTCATTATGGCTACACCTTC. Protein sequence: CASSPRGGLGHYGYTF.

This chain uses TRBV28 with TRBJ2-7, with 9 bases identical to TRBD1. The CDR3 is 15 amino acids. From germline, CDR1 is MDHEN and CDR2 SYDVKM. The V gene end was trimmed by 4 bases and the J gene end by 1 base; junction bases not matched to a gene: 5. For the CDR3, the DNA is TGTGCCAGCAGTTCACATGGGACAGGGTCCTACGAGCAGTACTTC. It encodes CASSSHGTGSYEQYF. Supplemented by reference TRBV28 and TRBJ2-7, the full variable domain reads DVKVTQSSRYLVKRTGEKVFLECVQDMDHENMFWYRQDPGLGLRLIYFSYDVKMKEKGDIPEGYSVSREKKERFSLILESASTNQTSMYLCASSSHGTGSYEQYFGPGTRLTVT.

The chain has TRBV5-8 and TRBJ1-2, with D hard to call. The germline gives CDR1 SGHTS, CDR2 YDEGEE. Trimming removed 2 bases at V and 4 bases at J, with 12 bases between. The CDR3 length is 14 residues. The CDR3, as DNA: TGTGCCAGCAGCTTACGGGTCGGCAGCTATGGCTACACCTTC. Residues: CASSLRVGSYGYTF.

The rearrangement joins TRBV29-1 to TRBJ2-5; TRBD1 matches 9 bases. Per the germline V gene, CDR1 is SQVTM and CDR2 is ANQGSEA. V shed 7 bases and J 4 bases; nucleotides not matched to a gene: 7. The CDR3 is 13 amino acids. CDR3 in amino acids: CSAIQGAGETQYF. CDR3 coding DNA: TGCAGCGCTATACAGGGGGCAGGAGAGACCCAGTACTTC.

The DNA for the CDR3 is TGTGCCAGCAGCCCAACGGGGGTAGGATACAATGAGCAGTTCTTC. Translation: CASSPTGVGYNEQFF. This rearrangement joins TRBV7-3 to TRBJ2-1, with D maybe TRBD2 (6 bases). V dropped 5 bases and J dropped 4 bases, with 15 bases sitting between them. Germline-derived CDR1 and CDR2 are SGHTA and FQGTGA. The CDR3 contains 15 residues.

This chain connects TRBV6-6 to TRBJ2-4; weak D call: TRBD1 (7 bases). Trimming shortened V by 2 bases and J by 3 bases, and 8 bases separated the two germline ends. In germline, CDR1 is MNHNY, CDR2 SVGAGI (reference sequence). This CDR3 has 14 residues. DNA for the CDR3: TGTGCCAGCAGTTACCAGGGGGGCAAAAACATTCAGTACTTC. Protein product: CASSYQGGKNIQYF.